Listed below are T cell receptor beta chains from one sample, sequenced in a study of blood T cell repertoires in COVID-19. Repertoires were generated with immunoSEQ multiplex PCR, while TCRdb's copy carries only in-frame clones and drops some. Of 270,000 or so clones detected, over 75% appear once; the ten largest clones hold around 7.8%. Source material: peripheral blood. The receptors here all came from a human donor in a cohort sampled during active COVID-19. The CDR3 runs from the conserved cysteine through the conserved F or W.

CDR3aa	v_gene
CASSLDTANTEAFF	TRBV11-2
CASNRVSNQPQHF	TRBV6-5
CSARTSGAYEQYF	TRBV29-1
CASILTGSYGYTF	TRBV2
CASSVWRGEFADTQYF	TRBV2
CASSPAQEYSPLHF	TRBV19
CASSLVQGNEQFF	TRBV5-1
CASSRDRADNSPLHF	TRBV19
CASSQVGGATDTQYF	TRBV3-1/TRBV3-2
CASSGRGGPTDTQYF	TRBV28
CASRGQGEGNTIYF	TRBV11-2
CASSAGDRPTDTQYF	TRBV11-2
CASSLFASGNYEQYF	TRBV7-9
CASSYLQGGNTEAFF	TRBV6-6
CSASLRTRDGYTF	TRBV20-1
CASSPRWTGVSGANVLTF	TRBV3-1/TRBV3-2
CASTAGGPGNTIYF	TRBV6-5
CASTAYNEQFF	TRBV28
CASSQDITAGRFF	TRBV3-1/TRBV3-2
CASSTGTDLSYEQYF	TRBV6-5
CSVEDQEFF	TRBV29-1
CASSLIYGDTQYF	TRBV11-2
CASSSTTGVGEKLFF	TRBV7-9
CASSAAARGVNTGELFF	TRBV6-1
CAIRGGTDRGLVGYTF	TRBV10-3
CASSLASGIYEQYF	TRBV5-1
CASSLATVREGKETQYF	TRBV7-9
CASSWGVEQFF	TRBV6-5
CASSDRFYSPGTRDTNTEAFF	TRBV6-4
CASSLGTGGGGSNQPQHF	TRBV7-2
CASSTGGGFGQPQHF	TRBV7-2
CASSKSGGNYGYTF	TRBV28
CASSLAGSTEAFF	TRBV5-1
CATSRPIGLAGRHGNADTQYF	TRBV15
CASSLTREQYF	TRBV7-8
CASSEALGAVPQHF	TRBV6-1
CASSRDSGEAFF	TRBV2
CASSLSNRLAGFTDTQYF	TRBV5-1
CATRDRGRADTQYF	TRBV2
CASSLPLWGAGANVLTF	TRBV5-4
CASSPLTSGRAKQGEQYF	TRBV18
CASSSHRGRTGELFF	TRBV11-2
CASNRQGAQLDTEAFF	TRBV19
CSTREGPYEAFF	TRBV29-1
CASSRPGLVDTGELFF	TRBV7-2
CASGWEQAGRASTDTQYF	TRBV5-1
CASSQEGRALNTIYF	TRBV3-1/TRBV3-2
CASSLGPKAGTPWEQFF	TRBV7-2
CASSPFAGGTAGELFF	TRBV7-6
CASSARDRGVPQPQHF	TRBV6-1